The present T cell receptor (beta chain) was sequenced within a study of regulatory T cells in long-lasting Graves disease. The CDR3 runs to 20 residues. Losses at the gene ends were 0 bases for V and 0 bases for J; bases not matched to a gene: 10. Per germline, CDR1 MGHRA and CDR2 YSYEKL. Study-wide findings and caveats: Segments TRBV28, TRBJ1-2 and TRBJ2-5 showed preferential usage in persistent disease. Those with persistent Graves' had less TCR diversity than newly diagnosed patients.

Arm-PCR of CDR3 regions and iRepertoire HTBI primers were used to build TCR beta libraries. Each CDR3 protein is one row after TCRdb ran MiXCR on the multiplex PCR reads. This table holds approximately 350,000 distinct CDR3 sequences, about a sixth found once. Time point defined: newly diagnosed GD, antithyroid drugs for less than 3 months. TCR sequences were obtained from RNA taken from PBMCs. With regard to this clonotype: What it binds is unknown.

Separately, the same data were catalogued under a study of T cells in Graves' hyperthyroidism and ophthalmopathy. That paper states: Blood also carried most thyroid clonotypes expanded above 0.001. The model foresaw ophthalmopathy a median roughly 6 months prior to onset.

This clonotype was obtained from a man aged 40-55 years with Graves disease. Material: peripheral blood mononuclear cells (PBMCs), obtained at new diagnosis, from a patient treated with antithyroid drugs. The chain links TRBV4-1 to TRBJ2-6; 8 nucleotides match TRBD1. CDR3 DNA: TGCGCCAGCAGCCAAGATTTGCCGGACAGGGATCTCTCTGGGGCCAACGTCCTGACTTTC. This sequence encodes CASSQDLPDRDLSGANVLTF.